This T cell receptor beta chain was sequenced for a study of cytomegalovirus exposure and HLA in healthy donors. The CDR3 runs 16 residues. CDR1 is SGHNT and CDR2 is YENEEA in the germline V gene. V gave up 5 bases and J gave up 5 bases; unmatched junction bases: 4. Concerning this clone: The antigen is unknown.

The study ran its PCR with 60 Vbeta and 13 Jbeta primers. Measured with immunoSEQ multiplex PCR; TCRdb has only the in-frame clones, and not every one. In the table there are about 160,000 clones, 77% of which are singletons. Healthy bone marrow donors made up the cohort. Donors likely had unrecorded immune exposures despite being nominally healthy when sampled. Overall study findings and caveats: In a later analysis, a genetic analysis reported fewer productive-TCR N-insertions in an Asian-associated ancestry cluster than the cohort average. Most observed TCR sequences were rare, whereas some public TCRs were detected in many donors.

The rearrangement uses TRBV11-3 and TRBJ2-3; 16 bases map to TRBD2. The sample comprised PBMCs. This TCR was recovered from a young man in good health and CMV-seropositive. The CDR3 loop is CASSPGTSGGGDTQYF. In nucleotides, the CDR3 is TGTGCCAGCAGCCCAGGGACTAGCGGGGGGGGAGATACGCAGTATTTT.